These 4 T cell receptor beta chains were all obtained from the same sample, sequenced in a study of blood T cell repertoires in COVID-19. The repertoire was sequenced with immunoSEQ multiplex PCR; TCRdb's copy has only in-frame clones and lacks some. The sample lists around 310,000 clones, around 90% seen once, with roughly 1% in the top ten. The sample consisted of peripheral blood. The receptor set was obtained from a woman between 35 and 50 years old with COVID-19, enrolled during active disease.

V gene TRBV28 combines with J gene TRBJ2-7, with 9 bases that match TRBD1. Germline V gene lookup returns CDR1 MDHEN and CDR2 SYDVKM. With V trimmed by 6 bases and J by 3 bases, 6 bases remained unmatched. The CDR3 totals 14 residues. This CDR3 reads CASRGQGSRYEQYF. Here the CDR3 DNA reads TGTGCCAGCAGGGGACAGGGATCGCGCTACGAGCAGTACTTC.

The chain carries TRBV3-1 (or the pseudogene TRBV3-2) and TRBJ1-2; no clear D gene. CDR3 length equals 12 residues. The germline CDR1 and CDR2 sequences are LGHDT and YNNKEL (reference sequence). V lost 3 bases to trimming and J lost 5 bases, with 7 bases between them. CDR3 sequence reads: CASSQASYGYTF. The CDR3 DNA reads TGTGCCAGCAGCCAGGCTTCTTATGGCTACACCTTC.

The genes are TRBV7-8 and TRBJ2-1, with 8 bases that match TRBD2. J was trimmed by 5 bases and V by 1 base; bases with no gene match: 4. CDR1 and CDR2 (germline): SGHVS, FQNEAQ. The CDR3 spans 15 residues. CDR3 sequence (DNA): TGTGCCAGCAGCTTAGTTAGCGGGGCCCACAATGAGCAGTTCTTC. This codes for CASSLVSGAHNEQFF.

The gene calls are TRBV4-3 and TRBJ2-2; D possibly corresponds to TRBD1 (6 bases). The CDR3 covers 15 residues. The germline V gene has CDR1 LGHNA and CDR2 YSLEER. Trimming took 0 bases from V and 7 from J, leaving 12 bases between them. CDR3 in amino acids: CASSQDGQLGGELFF. The CDR3 DNA follows: TGCGCCAGCAGCCAAGATGGACAGTTGGGCGGGGAGCTGTTTTTT.